This entry lists 24 T cell receptor beta chains sequenced from one sample in a study of T cells after yellow fever vaccination. TCRdb reanalysed the 5' RACE reads using MiXCR and keeps one entry per CDR3 protein. Altogether a few hundred thousand distinct CDR3 sequences are present, around 3.9% being singletons, with the ten largest covering 20% to 30%. Source: PBMCs, taken on the day of the yellow fever booster vaccination. The receptors were sampled from a man between 18 and 35 years old who received the YFV17D yellow fever vaccine.

The table lists this clonotype with a few counts. The rearrangement links TRBV19 to TRBJ1-4; the match to TRBD1 covers 11 bases. V trimming: 8 bases; J trimming: 3 bases; junction bases outside the gene matches: 5. Germline V gene sequence: CDR1 LNHDA, CDR2 SQIVND (reference sequence). The CDR3 runs to 15 residues. This CDR3 reads CASGQGATANEKLFF. In DNA form, the CDR3 reads TGTGCCAGTGGACAGGGGGCGACGGCTAATGAAAAACTGTTTTTT.

This clonotype was seen a few times. This may arise from a read error, as a much more abundant clone is one base away. The chain links TRBV11-2 to TRBJ2-1; a possible D gene is TRBD2 (5 bases). Germline CDR1 reads SGHAT; CDR2 reads FQNNGV. This CDR3 comprises 12 residues. V was cut by 5 bases and J by 10 bases, with 12 bases left in between. The chain's CDR3 is CASSVFQREQFF. As DNA, the CDR3 is TGTGCCAGCAGCGTTTTTCAGCGGGAGCAGTTCTTC.

V usage is TRBV7-2 and J usage is TRBJ2-7; the D is unclear. CDR1 is SGHTA and CDR2 is FQGNSA in the germline V gene. The CDR3 has 13 residues. The ends were cut back, 3 bases at V and 4 bases at J, with 10 bases in the middle. In DNA form, the CDR3 reads TGTGCCAGCAGCTTGAACCCCGGGTACGAGCAGTACTTC. Translating it yields CASSLNPGYEQYF.

This clonotype was counted only a few times. The J gene is TRBJ2-1, the V gene TRBV12-3 or TRBV12-4, with D maybe TRBD2 (5 bases). V lost 4 bases and J lost 9, with 16 bases in between. This CDR3 contains 14 residues. CDR3 residues: CASSWAHTGSEQFF. The CDR3 DNA reads as TGTGCCAGCAGTTGGGCCCACACGGGGTCTGAGCAGTTCTTC.

The V and J genes are TRBV5-1 and TRBJ2-5, with D tentatively TRBD1 (7 bases). Trimming removed 4 bases at V and 5 bases at J, with 21 bases between. Germline V gene lookup returns CDR1 SGHRS and CDR2 YFSETQ. This CDR3 has 16 residues. The CDR3 here is CASSPGAGGNVETQYF. CDR3 in DNA: TGCGCCAGCAGCCCGGGGGCAGGGGGAAATGTGGAGACCCAGTACTTC. Full variable domain (outside the CDR3, taken from reference TRBV5-1 and TRBJ2-5): KAGVTQTPRYLIKTRGQQVTLSCSPISGHRSVSWYQQTPGQGLQFLFEYFSETQRNKGNFPGRFSGRQFSNSRSEMNVSTLELGDSALYLCASSPGAGGNVETQYFGPGTRLLVL.

J is TRBJ2-1 and V is TRBV6-2 or TRBV6-3, with D perhaps TRBD1 (5 bases). The V and J ends lost 4 bases and 5 bases respectively, with 9 bases between them. CDR1 MNHEY and CDR2 SVGEGT come from the germline V gene. The CDR3 has 13 amino acids. As DNA, the CDR3 is TGTGCCAGCAGTTTATACAGGAACAATGAGCAGTTCTTC. It is translated as CASSLYRNNEQFF.

This clonotype came up many times. The V and J genes are TRBV9 and TRBJ2-3, with no clear D. Germline V gives CDR1 SGDLS, CDR2 YYNGEE. V dropped 3 bases and J dropped 5 bases, with 13 bases sitting between them. The CDR3 consists of 14 residues. CDR3 region: CASSADTELDTQYF. The CDR3 DNA reads as TGTGCCAGCAGCGCCGACACGGAACTAGATACGCAGTATTTT. Combining the CDR3 with reference TRBV9 and TRBJ2-3 gives the whole variable domain DSGVTQTPKHLITATGQRVTLRCSPRSGDLSVYWYQQSLDQGLQFLIQYYNGEERAKGNILERFSAQQFPDLHSELNLSSLELGDSALYFCASSADTELDTQYFGPGTRLTVL.

The sample holds many counts of this clonotype. The V call is TRBV20-1, the J call TRBJ2-1; no firm D call. Trimming cost V 3 bases and J 0 bases, with 9 bases left between them. CDR3 length: 14 residues. Germline lookup yields CDR1 DFQATT and CDR2 SNEGSKA (reference sequence). The CDR3 nucleotides are TGCAGTGCTAGCGGAAAGAGCTCCTACAATGAGCAGTTCTTC. Encoded protein: CSASGKSSYNEQFF.

At least ten counts were recorded for this clonotype. V usage is TRBV7-2 and J usage is TRBJ1-1, with TRBD1 matching over 7 bases. This CDR3 is 14 amino acids long. Trimming removed 4 bases from V and 3 bases from J; junction bases left unmatched: 5. Germline V gene lookup returns CDR1 SGHTA and CDR2 FQGNSA. CDR3 sequence: CASSWTGPYTEAFF. For the CDR3, the DNA is TGTGCCAGCAGCTGGACAGGACCGTACACTGAAGCTTTCTTT.

The chain carries TRBV5-1 and TRBJ2-1; no firm D call. Germline CDR1 and CDR2: SGHRS and YFSETQ. The CDR3 is 15 residues long. V lost 4 bases to trimming and J lost 6 bases, with 17 bases between them. The CDR3 sequence is CASSRRSPLGNEQFF. In DNA form, the CDR3 reads TGCGCCAGCAGCAGACGAAGCCCCCTCGGCAATGAGCAGTTCTTC.

The CDR3 coding sequence is TGTGCCAGCAGCTTGGGCAGGGTGGAGTATGGCTACACCTTC. It is translated as CASSLGRVEYGYTF. V and J are TRBV7-2 and TRBJ1-2; D is possibly TRBD1 (5 bases). CDR1 is SGHTA, CDR2 FQGNSA, per germline. Trimming cost V 3 bases and J 5 bases, with 13 bases left between them. The CDR3 is made up of 14 amino acids.

This clonotype was detected only a few times. V gene TRBV5-1 combines with J gene TRBJ1-2; a possible D gene is TRBD1 (6 bases). The CDR3 extends over 16 amino acids. CDR1 is SGHRS and CDR2 is YFSETQ in the germline V gene. Trimming cost V 0 bases and J 4 bases, with 16 bases left between them. The CDR3 spells CASSLGGRQEGYGYTF. CDR3 bases: TGCGCCAGCAGCTTGGGGGGACGACAGGAAGGCTATGGCTACACCTTC.

This clonotype came up many times. The V call is TRBV5-1, the J call TRBJ2-5; TRBD2 aligns across 11 bases. CDR1 and CDR2 from the germline V gene are SGHRS and YFSETQ. The CDR3 totals 15 residues. Trimming took 4 bases from V and 2 from J; bases not matched to a gene: 4. CDR3 bases: TGCGCCAGCAGCGTGGGGACTAGCGGACAAGAGACCCAGTACTTC. The encoded protein is CASSVGTSGQETQYF.

Notes on this clonotype: One end of the junction is discordant with germline, which a read error may explain. CDR3 coding DNA: TGTGCCAGCAGTTCCGGACCGGGTGGCAATCAGTCCCAGCATTTT. Encoded protein: CASSSGPGGNQSQHF. The genes are TRBV6-6 and TRBJ1-5; unclear D gene. Germline V CDR1 and CDR2: MNHNY, SVGAGI (reference sequence). CDR3 length equals 15 residues.

This clonotype has ten or more counts. The chain recombines TRBV12-3 or TRBV12-4 with TRBJ2-5; D might be TRBD2 (6 bases). The ends were cut back, 0 bases at V and 1 base at J, with 21 bases in the middle. This CDR3 comprises 19 residues. The CDR3 region has the DNA TGTGCCAGCAGTTTAGCGCCTCTTCCCCCTGCGGGGAGCCAAGAGACCCAGTACTTC. Translated, it gives CASSLAPLPPAGSQETQYF.

This clonotype was detected many times. This sequence joins TRBV15 and TRBJ2-2; D may correspond to TRBD1 or TRBD2 (6 bases each). V was pared by 8 bases and J by 5 bases, with 21 bases between. This CDR3 has 16 residues. Germline V lookup: CDR1 LNHNV, CDR2 YYDKDF (reference sequence). The CDR3 sequence: CATLHLVGGHTGELFF. The CDR3 bases are TGTGCCACCCTCCACTTGGTCGGGGGCCATACCGGGGAGCTGTTTTTT.

This clonotype was counted a few times. This chain joins TRBV7-2 and TRBJ1-2; maybe TRBD1 (5 bases). Germline loops: CDR1 SGHTA, CDR2 FQGNSA. There are 16 residues in the CDR3. The V gene lost 5 bases and the J gene lost 1 base, with 17 bases spanning the gap. The CDR3 loop is CASSPYRPDSNYGYTF. The DNA for the CDR3 is TGTGCCAGCAGCCCATACCGCCCCGACAGTAACTATGGCTACACCTTC.

The chain has TRBV29-1 and TRBJ2-7, with no clear D. Per the germline V gene, CDR1 is SQVTM and CDR2 is ANQGSEA. Trimming shortened V by 3 bases and J by 5 bases, and 17 bases separated the two germline ends. This CDR3 is 14 amino acids long. This CDR3 reads CSVDEAGSPHEQYF. The CDR3 coding sequence is TGCAGCGTTGATGAGGCAGGATCCCCTCACGAGCAGTACTTC.

This chain links TRBV12-3 or TRBV12-4 with TRBJ2-7; D possibly corresponds to TRBD1 (5 bases). Trimming stripped 4 bases from V and 6 bases from J, with 16 bases between. CDR3 size: 14 residues. Here the CDR3 reads CASSWGWGTGEQYF. The DNA of the CDR3 is TGTGCCAGCAGTTGGGGCTGGGGCACAGGCGAGCAGTACTTC.

The chain combines TRBV5-1 with TRBJ2-2, with a weak D call TRBD1 (5 bases). Germline CDR1 reads SGHRS; CDR2 reads YFSETQ. This CDR3 spans 16 amino acids. V was trimmed by 4 bases and J by 6 bases, leaving 19 bases between them. Here the CDR3 DNA reads TGCGCCAGCAGCCTGGACCCTCAAGGGGCGGCCGGGGAGCTGTTTTTT. This gives the protein CASSLDPQGAAGELFF.

The sample holds many counts of this clonotype. This sequence joins TRBV12-3 or TRBV12-4 and TRBJ2-3; D is perhaps TRBD1 or TRBD2 (5 bases each). This CDR3 is 13 amino acids long. Trimming cost V 10 bases and J 4 bases, with 15 bases left between them. The CDR3 nucleotides are TGTGCCAACAGAGCACTAGGGGCAGATACGCAGTATTTT. This sequence encodes CANRALGADTQYF.

This clonotype was seen only a few times. This chain joins TRBV7-2 and TRBJ2-1; 8 bases map to TRBD2. After removal of 4 bases from V and 1 base from J, the junction contained 18 bases not matched to a gene. CDR3 length: 20 residues. CDR1 and CDR2 (germline): SGHTA, FQGNSA. The CDR3 is CASSSRVSGGPKGSYNEQFF. The CDR3 DNA follows: TGTGCCAGCAGCTCGCGGGTAAGCGGGGGCCCGAAGGGATCCTACAATGAGCAGTTCTTC.

This clonotype came up once. A much larger clone lies a single base off, so this may be a read error. The chain combines TRBV11-2 with TRBJ1-5, with D perhaps matching TRBD1 (5 bases). With 3 bases removed from V and 2 bases from J, the gap between germline ends came to 11 bases. CDR3 size: 15 residues. CDR1 and CDR2 (germline): SGHAT, FQNNGV. DNA for the CDR3: TGTGCCAGCAGCTTTGACGGGGGGGGCAATCAGCCCCAGCATTTT. Protein sequence: CASSFDGGGNQPQHF.

This clonotype was seen at least ten times. The chain employs TRBV25-1 and TRBJ2-1, with a possible D match to TRBD2 (5 bases). Trimming took off 2 bases at V and 4 bases at J, with 9 bases between the two ends. This CDR3 has 14 residues. The germline CDR1 and CDR2 sequences are MGHDK and SYGVNS. Here the CDR3 DNA reads TGTGCCAGCAGTGAAAGAGGGCAGTACAATGAGCAGTTCTTC. Residues: CASSERGQYNEQFF.